These 4 T cell receptor beta chains came from one sample sequenced in a study of OX40 agonist ivuxolimab in advanced cancers. The repertoire was sequenced with immunoSEQ multiplex PCR; TCRdb's copy has only in-frame clones and lacks some. The sample yields about 77,000 clones, more than 75% seen once. The specimen was CD4+ or CD8+ T cells sorted from blood, collected in a trial of the OX40 agonist ivuxolimab. All receptors come from an adult with an advanced solid tumor such as melanoma, head and neck, liver or kidney cancer.

V is TRBV4-1 and J is TRBJ2-1; 7 nucleotides agree with TRBD2. Trimming removed 6 bases from V and 4 bases from J; junction bases left unmatched: 12. There are 16 residues in the CDR3. Germline V gives CDR1 MGHRA, CDR2 YSYEKL. The chain's CDR3 is CASRINLAVPYNEQFF. The CDR3, as DNA: TGCGCCAGCAGGATAAACCTAGCGGTCCCTTACAATGAGCAGTTCTTC.

V is TRBV2 and J is TRBJ2-6; 9 bases align to TRBD2. CDR3 length: 15 residues. The trim removed 6 bases at V and 2 bases at J, leaving 2 bases unmatched. CDR1 SNHLY and CDR2 FYNNEI come from the germline V gene. The CDR3 here is CASRSGGPGANVLTF. In nucleotides, the CDR3 is TGTGCCAGCAGGAGCGGGGGGCCTGGGGCCAACGTCCTGACTTTC.

This chain joins TRBV28 and TRBJ2-3; 7 bases are a match to TRBD1. The germline CDR1 and CDR2 sequences are MDHEN and SYDVKM. V lost 3 bases to trimming and J lost 1 base; unmatched junction nucleotides: 7. This CDR3 has 16 residues. The CDR3 here is CASSLRGRLGTDTQYF. The CDR3 bases are TGTGCCAGCAGTTTGAGGGGGCGATTGGGCACAGATACGCAGTATTTT.

This sequence joins TRBV6-5 and TRBJ2-3; unclear D gene. Trimming cost V 6 bases and J 1 base, with 8 bases left between them. The germline CDR1 and CDR2 sequences are MNHEY and SVGAGI. The CDR3 runs to 13 residues. The CDR3 loop is CASRTGGTDTQYF. CDR3 DNA: TGTGCCAGCAGGACCGGAGGCACAGATACGCAGTATTTT.